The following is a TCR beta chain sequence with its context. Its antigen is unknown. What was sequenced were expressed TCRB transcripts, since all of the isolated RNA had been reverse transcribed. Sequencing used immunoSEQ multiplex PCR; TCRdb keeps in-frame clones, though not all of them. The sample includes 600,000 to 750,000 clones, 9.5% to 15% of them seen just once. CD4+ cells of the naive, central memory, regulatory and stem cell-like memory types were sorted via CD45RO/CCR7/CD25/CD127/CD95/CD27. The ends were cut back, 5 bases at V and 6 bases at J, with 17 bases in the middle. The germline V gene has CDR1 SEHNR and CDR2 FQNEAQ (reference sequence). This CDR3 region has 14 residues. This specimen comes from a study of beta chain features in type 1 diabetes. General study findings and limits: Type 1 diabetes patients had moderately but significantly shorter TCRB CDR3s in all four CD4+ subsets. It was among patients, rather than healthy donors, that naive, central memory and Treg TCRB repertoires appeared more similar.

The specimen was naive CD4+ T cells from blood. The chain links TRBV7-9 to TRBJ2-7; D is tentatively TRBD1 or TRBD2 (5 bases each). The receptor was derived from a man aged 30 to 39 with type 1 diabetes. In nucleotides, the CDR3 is TGTGCCAGCAGCCCCGGGACCGCCTTGATCGAGCAGTACTTC. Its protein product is CASSPGTALIEQYF.